Each of the 5 T cell receptor beta chains below was sequenced from the same sample in a study of T-cell memory formation after mild COVID-19 (dated by TCRdb to the early 2020s). Library method: 5' RACE. TCRdb shows the sequencer as Illumina NovaSeq 6000. Through fastp at Q25 and MiXCR, TCRdb rebuilt clones from the public reads, retaining in-frame beta chains. Each record represents a unique CDR3 protein, reported with the most common genes and DNA among its rows. The sample table lists under 350,000 distinct CDR3 sequences, around 16% of them with a count of one. 20% to 25% of the sample is taken by the ten largest. Input material: PBMCs or a T cell subset sorted from them (not recorded which). Receptor source: a man between 18 and 29 years old who had mild COVID-19 (a few samples of this study predate the infection). The sample titles of this study are shuffled in the database, so cell type and time point are left out; the donor was told from shared clones.

This clonotype was picked up a small number of times. This chain uses TRBV9 with TRBJ2-2; 7 nucleotides agree with TRBD1. J gave up 8 bases and V 0 bases, and 7 bases lay outside the gene matches. The CDR3 length is 15 residues. Per germline, CDR1 SGDLS and CDR2 YYNGEE. The CDR3 here is CASSVESTGLGELFF. As DNA, the CDR3 is TGTGCCAGCAGCGTAGAATCGACAGGGCTTGGGGAGCTGTTTTTT.

The V and J genes are TRBV12-3 or TRBV12-4 and TRBJ2-5; the match to TRBD2 covers 7 bases. V lost 7 bases, J lost 5 bases, and 4 bases stayed unmatched. The CDR3 sequence is 12 residues long. CDR3 in DNA: TGTGCCAGCACCGGGGGGATGGAGACCCAGTACTTC. Translation: CASTGGMETQYF.

This chain joins TRBV25-1 and TRBJ2-7; D uncertain. CDR3 length: 14 residues. V was clipped by 0 bases and J by 3 bases, with 9 bases between them. Germline CDR1 is MGHDK and CDR2 is SYGVNS. In DNA form, the CDR3 reads TGTGCCAGCAGTGAATATTACAGCAACTACGAGCAGTACTTC. Its translation is CASSEYYSNYEQYF.

The chain has TRBV27 and TRBJ1-2, with a weak D call TRBD1 (6 bases). This CDR3 has 14 amino acids. Trimming cost V 3 bases and J 2 bases, with 10 bases left between them. Germline V gene sequence: CDR1 MNHEY, CDR2 SMNVEV (reference sequence). The CDR3 DNA sequence: TGTGCCAGCAGTTTTGACAGGTCCAACTATGGCTACACCTTC. As protein: CASSFDRSNYGYTF.

This clonotype was picked up many times. V gene TRBV12-3 or TRBV12-4 combines with J gene TRBJ2-5; D might be TRBD2 (5 bases). This CDR3 has 13 residues. V shed 7 bases and J shed 5 bases, with 14 bases lying between them. In DNA form, the CDR3 reads TGTGCCAGCACTCCCAACGGGGTCGAGACCCAGTACTTC. Protein sequence: CASTPNGVETQYF.